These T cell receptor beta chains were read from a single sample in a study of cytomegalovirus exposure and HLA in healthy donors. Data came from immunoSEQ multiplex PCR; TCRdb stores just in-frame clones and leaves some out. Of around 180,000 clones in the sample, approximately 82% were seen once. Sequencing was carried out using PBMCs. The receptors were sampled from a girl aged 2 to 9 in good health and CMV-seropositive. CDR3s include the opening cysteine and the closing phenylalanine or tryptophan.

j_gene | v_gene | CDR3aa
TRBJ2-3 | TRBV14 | CASSQALAGWVDTQYF
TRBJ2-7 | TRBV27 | CASSLGGSYEQYF
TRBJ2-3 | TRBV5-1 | CASSPGGTALTDTQYF
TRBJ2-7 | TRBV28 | CASSLIQGVRTYEQYF
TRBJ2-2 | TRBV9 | CASSGGDTGELFF
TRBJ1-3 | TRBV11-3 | CASSSTIYRGRAGNTIYF
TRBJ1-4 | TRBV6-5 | CASSYRGLAAEKLFF
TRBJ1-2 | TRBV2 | CASSDIGGRPNYGYTF
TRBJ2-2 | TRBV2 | CASRPPDSPGELFF
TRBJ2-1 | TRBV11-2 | CASSLLAGVITPPNEQFF